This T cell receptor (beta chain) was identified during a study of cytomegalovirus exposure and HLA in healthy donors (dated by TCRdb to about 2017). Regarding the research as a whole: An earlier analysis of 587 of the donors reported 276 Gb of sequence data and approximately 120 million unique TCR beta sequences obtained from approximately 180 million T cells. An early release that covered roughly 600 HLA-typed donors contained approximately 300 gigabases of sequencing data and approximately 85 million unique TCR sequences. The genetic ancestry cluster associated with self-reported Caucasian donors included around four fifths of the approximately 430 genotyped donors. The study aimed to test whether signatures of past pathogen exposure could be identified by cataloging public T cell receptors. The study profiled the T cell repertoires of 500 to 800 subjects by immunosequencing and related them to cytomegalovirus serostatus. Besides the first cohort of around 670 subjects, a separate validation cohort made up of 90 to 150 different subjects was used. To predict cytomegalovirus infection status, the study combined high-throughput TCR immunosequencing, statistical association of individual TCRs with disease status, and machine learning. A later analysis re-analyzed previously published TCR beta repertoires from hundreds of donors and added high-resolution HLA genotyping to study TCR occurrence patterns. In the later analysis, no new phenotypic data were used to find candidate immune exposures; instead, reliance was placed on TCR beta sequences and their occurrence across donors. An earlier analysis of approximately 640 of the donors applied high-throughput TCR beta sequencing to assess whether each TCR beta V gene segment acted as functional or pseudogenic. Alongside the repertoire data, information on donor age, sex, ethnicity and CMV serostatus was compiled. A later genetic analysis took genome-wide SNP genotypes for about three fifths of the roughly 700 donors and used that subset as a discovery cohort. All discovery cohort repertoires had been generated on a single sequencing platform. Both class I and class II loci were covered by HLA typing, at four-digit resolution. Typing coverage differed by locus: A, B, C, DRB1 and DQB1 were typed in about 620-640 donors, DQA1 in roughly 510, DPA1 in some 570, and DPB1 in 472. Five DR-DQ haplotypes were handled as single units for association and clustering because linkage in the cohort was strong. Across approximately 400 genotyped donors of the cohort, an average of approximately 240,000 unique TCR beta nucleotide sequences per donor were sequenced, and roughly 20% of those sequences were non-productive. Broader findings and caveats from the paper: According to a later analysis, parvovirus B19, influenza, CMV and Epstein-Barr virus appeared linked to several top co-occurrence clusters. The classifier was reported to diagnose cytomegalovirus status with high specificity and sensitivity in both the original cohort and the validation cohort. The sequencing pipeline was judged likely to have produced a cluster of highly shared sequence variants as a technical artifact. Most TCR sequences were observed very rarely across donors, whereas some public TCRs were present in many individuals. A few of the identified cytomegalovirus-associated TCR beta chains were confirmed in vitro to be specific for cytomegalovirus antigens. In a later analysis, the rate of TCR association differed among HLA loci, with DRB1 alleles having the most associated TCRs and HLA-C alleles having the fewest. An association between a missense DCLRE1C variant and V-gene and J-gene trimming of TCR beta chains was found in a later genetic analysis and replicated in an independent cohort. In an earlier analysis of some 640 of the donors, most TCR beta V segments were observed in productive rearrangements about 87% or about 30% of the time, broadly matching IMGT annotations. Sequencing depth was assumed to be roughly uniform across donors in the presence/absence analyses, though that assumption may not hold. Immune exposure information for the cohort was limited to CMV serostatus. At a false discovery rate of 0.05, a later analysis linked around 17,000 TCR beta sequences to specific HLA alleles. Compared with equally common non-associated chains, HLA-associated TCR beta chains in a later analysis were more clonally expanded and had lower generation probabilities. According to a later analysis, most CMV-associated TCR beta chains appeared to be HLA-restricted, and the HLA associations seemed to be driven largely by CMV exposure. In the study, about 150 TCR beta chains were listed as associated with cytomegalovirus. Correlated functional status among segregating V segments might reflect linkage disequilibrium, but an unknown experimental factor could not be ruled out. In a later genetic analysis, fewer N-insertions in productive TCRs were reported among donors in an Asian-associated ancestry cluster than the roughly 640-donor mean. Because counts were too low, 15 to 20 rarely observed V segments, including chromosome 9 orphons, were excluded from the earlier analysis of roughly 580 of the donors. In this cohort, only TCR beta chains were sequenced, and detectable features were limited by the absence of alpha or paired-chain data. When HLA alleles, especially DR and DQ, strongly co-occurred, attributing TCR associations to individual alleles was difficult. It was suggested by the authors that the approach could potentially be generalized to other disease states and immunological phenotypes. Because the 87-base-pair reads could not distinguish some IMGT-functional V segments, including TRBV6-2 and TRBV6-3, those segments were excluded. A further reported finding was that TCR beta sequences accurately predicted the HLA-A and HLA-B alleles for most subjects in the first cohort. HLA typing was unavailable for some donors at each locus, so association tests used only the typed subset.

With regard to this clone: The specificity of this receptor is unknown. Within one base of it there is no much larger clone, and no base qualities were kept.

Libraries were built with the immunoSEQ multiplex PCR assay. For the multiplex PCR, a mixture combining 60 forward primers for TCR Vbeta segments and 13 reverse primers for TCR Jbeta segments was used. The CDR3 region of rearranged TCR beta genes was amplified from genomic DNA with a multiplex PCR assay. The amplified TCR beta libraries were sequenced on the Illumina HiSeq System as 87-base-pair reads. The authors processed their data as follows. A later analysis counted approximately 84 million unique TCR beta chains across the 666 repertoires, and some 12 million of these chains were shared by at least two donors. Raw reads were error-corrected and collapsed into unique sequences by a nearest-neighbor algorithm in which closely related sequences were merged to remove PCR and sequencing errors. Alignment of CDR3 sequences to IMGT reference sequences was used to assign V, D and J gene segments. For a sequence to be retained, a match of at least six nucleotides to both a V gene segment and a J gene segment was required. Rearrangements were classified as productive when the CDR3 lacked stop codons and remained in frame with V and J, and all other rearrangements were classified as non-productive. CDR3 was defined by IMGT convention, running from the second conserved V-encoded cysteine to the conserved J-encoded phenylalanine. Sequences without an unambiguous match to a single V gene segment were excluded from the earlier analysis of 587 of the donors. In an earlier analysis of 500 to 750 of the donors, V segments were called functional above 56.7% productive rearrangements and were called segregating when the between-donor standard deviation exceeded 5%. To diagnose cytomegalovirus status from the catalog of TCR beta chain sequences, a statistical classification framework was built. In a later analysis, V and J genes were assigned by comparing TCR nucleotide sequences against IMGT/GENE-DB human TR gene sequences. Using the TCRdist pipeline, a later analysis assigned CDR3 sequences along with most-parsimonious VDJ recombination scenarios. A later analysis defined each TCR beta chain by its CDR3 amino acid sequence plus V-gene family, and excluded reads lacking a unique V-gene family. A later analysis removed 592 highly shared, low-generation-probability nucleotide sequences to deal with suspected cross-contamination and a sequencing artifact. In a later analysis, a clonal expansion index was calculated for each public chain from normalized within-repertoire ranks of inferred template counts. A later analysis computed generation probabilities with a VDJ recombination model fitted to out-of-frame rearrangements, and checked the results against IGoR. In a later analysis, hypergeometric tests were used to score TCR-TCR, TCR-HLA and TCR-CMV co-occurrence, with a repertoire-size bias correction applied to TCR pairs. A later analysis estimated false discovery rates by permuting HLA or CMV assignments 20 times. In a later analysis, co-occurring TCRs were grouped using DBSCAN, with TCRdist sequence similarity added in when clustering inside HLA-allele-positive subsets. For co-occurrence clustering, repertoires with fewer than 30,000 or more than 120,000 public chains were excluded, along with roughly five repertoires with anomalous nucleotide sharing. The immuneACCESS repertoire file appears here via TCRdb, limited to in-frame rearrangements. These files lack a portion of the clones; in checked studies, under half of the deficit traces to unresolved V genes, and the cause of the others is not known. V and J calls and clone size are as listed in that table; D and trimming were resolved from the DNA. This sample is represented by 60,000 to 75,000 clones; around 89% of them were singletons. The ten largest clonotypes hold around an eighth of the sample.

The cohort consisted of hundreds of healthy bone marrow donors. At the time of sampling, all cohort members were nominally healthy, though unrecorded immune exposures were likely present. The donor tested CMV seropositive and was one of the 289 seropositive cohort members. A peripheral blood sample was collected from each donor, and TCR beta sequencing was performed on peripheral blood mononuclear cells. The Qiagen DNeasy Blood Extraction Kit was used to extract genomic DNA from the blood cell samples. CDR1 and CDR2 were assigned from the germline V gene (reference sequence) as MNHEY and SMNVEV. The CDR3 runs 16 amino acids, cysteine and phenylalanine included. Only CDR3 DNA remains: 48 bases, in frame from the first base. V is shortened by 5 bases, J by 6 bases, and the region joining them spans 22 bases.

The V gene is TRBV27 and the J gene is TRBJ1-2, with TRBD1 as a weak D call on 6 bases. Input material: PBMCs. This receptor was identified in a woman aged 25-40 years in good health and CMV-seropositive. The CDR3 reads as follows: CASSPRGTLSTNGYTF. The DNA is TGTGCCAGCAGTCCGCGGGGGACACTCTCTACTAATGGCTACACCTTC.